A selection of T cell receptor beta chains follows, all from one sample in a study of CD8+ T cells in alopecia areata. The table came from immunoSEQ multiplex PCR; TCRdb's copy has only in-frame clones and leaves some out. The data hold about 64,000 clones, with just over 45% observed a single time. This material consisted of CD8+ T cells sorted from blood, taken at approximately week 39, from a patient treated with tofacitinib. The receptors shown here come from a human donor with alopecia areata. Both conserved end residues are part of each CDR3. A D gene is named only where the DNA matches it firmly. Rows give clone size only sometimes, using once, few, many, or a class for an expanded clone.

>10|TRBD1|TRBJ1-1|-|TRBV29-1
CSIWTGGAFF
TGCAGCATCTGGACAGGAGGGGCTTTCTTT
>13|-|TRBJ2-1|-|TRBV7-2
CASSLRSPPEKLF
TGTGCCAGCAGCTTAAGGTCTCCCCCCGAGAAGCTCTTC
>17|-|TRBJ2-2|many|TRBV27
CASSGYLSQGNTGELFF
TGTGCCAGCAGTGGCTACCTTAGCCAAGGGAACACCGGGGAGCTGTTTTTT
>16|-|TRBJ1-2|few|TRBV7-2
CASSSPGADGMYGYTF
TGTGCCAGCAGCTCCCCGGGGGCGGACGGCATGTATGGCTACACCTTC
>13|-|TRBJ1-3|-|TRBV25-1
CATLGEFGNTIYF
TGTGCCACATTGGGGGAATTTGGAAACACCATATATTTT
>15|-|TRBJ2-1|once|TRBV4-1
CASSPGDGPYNEQFF
TGCGCCAGCAGCCCAGGGGACGGGCCCTACAATGAGCAGTTCTTC
>14|-|TRBJ2-2|few|TRBV7-9
CASSFGRSPGELFF
TGTGCCAGCAGCTTTGGGCGTTCACCCGGGGAGCTGTTTTTT
>17|TRBD1|TRBJ2-5|-|TRBV14
CASSLLSGQGIQETQYF
TGTGCCAGCAGCCTCTTATCGGGACAGGGGATCCAAGAGACCCAGTACTTC
>15|TRBD1|TRBJ1-1|-|TRBV15
CATSYRRNRGLGLIF
TGTGCCACCAGCTACAGAAGAAACAGGGGCCTCGGTCTGATCTTT
>14|-|TRBJ1-1|-|TRBV25-1
CASSELGTLTEAFF
TGTGCCAGCAGTGAACTTGGGACACTCACTGAAGCTTTCTTT
>13|TRBD2|TRBJ2-7|few|TRBV29-1
CSIRLAGEDEQYF
TGCAGCATCAGACTAGCGGGAGAGGACGAGCAGTACTTC
>13|TRBD1|TRBJ2-7|-|TRBV27
CASSSGQGNEQYF
TGTGCCAGCAGCTCGGGACAGGGAAACGAGCAGTACTTC
>13|-|TRBJ1-1|-|TRBV11-2
CASSLVQNTEAFF
TGTGCCAGCAGCTTAGTTCAGAACACTGAAGCTTTCTTT
>16|-|TRBJ2-2|-|TRBV4-1
CASSQRVGGPTGELFF
TGCGCCAGCAGCCAACGGGTGGGAGGACCCACCGGGGAGCTGTTTTTT
>13|-|TRBJ2-1|once|TRBV15
CATSARLENEQFF
TGTGCCACCAGCGCCCGACTAGAGAATGAGCAGTTCTTC
>15|-|TRBJ2-1|-|TRBV27
CASRPFQRSYNEQFF
TGTGCCAGTCGTCCATTCCAACGCTCCTACAATGAGCAGTTCTTC
>15|-|TRBJ2-5|-|TRBV9
CASSVASLNQETQYF
TGTGCCAGCAGCGTAGCGAGCTTGAATCAAGAGACCCAGTACTTC
>15|TRBD1|TRBJ1-4|-|TRBV9
CASSVQGAKGEKLFF
TGTGCCAGCAGCGTCCAGGGGGCCAAGGGCGAAAAACTGTTTTTT
>15|-|TRBJ2-5|-|TRBV23-1
CASSQSWEIQETQYF
TGCGCCAGCAGTCAATCATGGGAGATCCAAGAGACCCAGTACTTC
>18|TRBD2|TRBJ2-5|few|TRBV7-9
CASSSRRGLAGGAPAQYF
TGTGCCAGCAGCTCCAGGAGGGGACTAGCGGGAGGGGCTCCGGCCCAGTACTTC
>12|-|TRBJ1-5|few|TRBV7-9
CASTLYNQPQHF
TGTGCCAGCACCCTGTACAATCAGCCCCAGCATTTT
>16|-|TRBJ2-4|-|TRBV28
CASSPGQSATKNIQYF
TGTGCCAGCAGTCCTGGACAGAGTGCTACCAAAAACATTCAGTACTTC
>12|-|TRBJ2-1|-|TRBV4-1
CASSRPYDEQFF
TGCGCCAGCAGCCGACCCTACGATGAGCAGTTCTTC
>13|-|TRBJ2-7|-|TRBV7-2
CASSWGRTYEQYF
TGTGCCAGCAGCTGGGGACGGACCTACGAGCAGTACTTC
>11|TRBD1|TRBJ2-7|-|TRBV5-1
CASSLGDSQYF
TGCGCCAGCAGCTTGGGGGACAGTCAGTACTTC
>14|-|TRBJ2-7|-|TRBV7-9
CASSPSSGFGEQYF
TGTGCCAGCAGCCCGAGCTCAGGTTTTGGGGAGCAGTACTTC
>15|-|TRBJ2-7|-|TRBV6-1
CASSPEVGTTSEQYF
TGTGCCAGCAGCCCCGAAGTGGGGACAACCTCCGAGCAGTACTTC
>14|TRBD1|TRBJ1-1|-|TRBV4-1
CASSPRDRGTEAFF
TGCGCCAGCAGCCCTAGGGACAGGGGGACTGAAGCTTTCTTT
>14|-|TRBJ2-5|-|TRBV15
CATSRDLRGETQYF
TGTGCCACCAGCAGAGATCTACGGGGTGAGACCCAGTACTTC
>12|TRBD2|TRBJ2-7|few|TRBV29-1
CSAGLARYEQYF
TGCAGCGCGGGACTAGCGCGCTACGAGCAGTACTTC
>12|-|TRBJ1-5|-|TRBV6-5
CASKDDNQPQHF
TGTGCCAGCAAGGATGACAATCAGCCCCAGCATTTT
>16|TRBD2|TRBJ2-7|-|TRBV10-3
CAISESRTSGSYEQYF
TGTGCCATCAGTGAGTCAAGGACTAGCGGCTCCTACGAGCAGTACTTC
>15|-|TRBJ2-5|-|TRBV28
CASSLFGTSGETQYF
TGTGCCAGCAGTTTATTCGGGACGTCGGGGGAGACCCAGTACTTC
>10|-|TRBJ2-2|-|TRBV6-7
CASSLGELFF
TGTGCCAGCAGCCTCGGGGAGCTGTTTTTT
>11|-|TRBJ1-1|-|TRBV7-2
CASGMGTEAFF
TGTGCCAGCGGTATGGGCACTGAAGCTTTCTTT
>13|-|TRBJ2-7|-|TRBV29-1
CSVITGSSYEQYF
TGCAGCGTAATTACAGGGAGCTCCTACGAGCAGTACTTC
>15|-|TRBJ1-5|-|TRBV2
CASSDRGPINQPQHF
TGTGCCAGCAGTGACAGGGGACCGATCAATCAGCCCCAGCATTTT
>13|TRBD2|TRBJ2-7|-|TRBV7-8
CASSFGTNYEQYF
TGTGCCAGCAGCTTCGGGACTAACTACGAGCAGTACTTC
>11|-|TRBJ2-7|few|TRBV29-1
CSVDPGGEQYF
TGCAGCGTTGACCCTGGGGGCGAGCAGTACTTC
>14|-|TRBJ2-7|-|TRBV5-6
CASRSGSYSYEQYF
TGTGCCAGCAGGTCGGGATCCTACTCCTACGAGCAGTACTTC
>17|TRBD1|TRBJ2-2|few|TRBV4-2
CASSQGGTEIVAGELFF
TGTGCCAGCAGCCAAGGTGGGACAGAGATTGTCGCCGGGGAGCTGTTTTTT
>15|-|TRBJ1-1|-|TRBV5-5
CASSSAGAMNTEAFF
TGTGCCAGCAGCTCAGCGGGGGCAATGAACACTGAAGCTTTCTTT
>13|-|TRBJ2-7|-|TRBV6-5
CASSPSGVHEQYF
TGTGCCAGCAGTCCTTCAGGGGTACACGAGCAGTACTTC
>14|TRBD1|TRBJ2-7|few|TRBV9
CASSVGQGAYEQYF
TGTGCCAGCAGCGTAGGCCAGGGGGCCTACGAGCAGTACTTC
>14|-|TRBJ2-7|few|TRBV28
CASSSRGAMREQYF
TGTGCCAGCAGTTCCAGGGGGGCAATGAGGGAGCAGTACTTC
>15|TRBD1|TRBJ2-7|-|TRBV27
CASSNRQGPSYEQYF
TGTGCCAGCAGTAACAGACAGGGGCCTTCCTACGAGCAGTACTTC
>14|-|TRBJ2-3|few|TRBV30
CAWSRAASTDTQYF
TGTGCCTGGAGTCGGGCCGCGAGCACAGATACGCAGTATTTT
>16|-|TRBJ1-1|-|TRBV4-1
CASSQERSVQDTEAFF
TGCGCCAGCAGCCAAGAACGGAGCGTACAGGACACTGAAGCTTTCTTT
>17|-|TRBJ1-1|many|TRBV30
CAWALGRDQRADTEAFF
TGTGCCTGGGCGCTCGGCCGGGATCAGAGGGCGGACACTGAAGCTTTCTTT